What follows are 13 T cell receptor beta chains derived from one specimen sequenced in a study of cytomegalovirus exposure and HLA in healthy donors. The PCR had 60 Vbeta and 13 Jbeta primers. Produced via immunoSEQ multiplex PCR; TCRdb's table is partial and in-frame only. The sample lists some 48,000 clones; roughly 80% were seen once. Source material: PBMCs. The receptors stem from a man aged 25-45 years in good health and CMV-seropositive.

This chain uses TRBV30 with TRBJ2-7, with 9 bases identical to TRBD1. V shed 0 bases and J 7 bases; nucleotides not matched to a gene: 13. CDR1 is GTSNPN and CDR2 is SVGIG in the germline V gene (reference sequence). The CDR3 contains 16 residues. The CDR3 spells CAWSVSGTGRVGEQYF. CDR3 nucleotide sequence: TGTGCCTGGAGTGTATCCGGGACAGGGAGGGTGGGGGAGCAGTACTTC.

The chain combines TRBV11-2 with TRBJ2-3, with 10 bases aligning to TRBD2. The junction had 9 bases not matched to a gene; V was cut back by 4 bases and J by 2 bases. The CDR3 consists of 17 residues. Germline CDR1 and CDR2: SGHAT and FQNNGV. The CDR3 bases are TGTGCCAGCAGCTCCTGGGGTAGCGGGGGGATCACAGATACGCAGTATTTT. This translates into CASSSWGSGGITDTQYF.

The chain recombines TRBV10-2 with TRBJ1-6; maybe TRBD1 (5 bases). The CDR3 length is 13 residues. The V and J ends lost 10 bases and 10 bases respectively, with 17 bases between them. Germline V gives CDR1 WSHSY, CDR2 SAAADI. The CDR3 nucleotides read TGCGCCATCGGGACTGACTTAGCGTCACCCCTCCACTTT. This gives the protein CAIGTDLASPLHF.

The genes are TRBV27 and TRBJ2-1; D perhaps matches TRBD1 (5 bases). Germline V CDR1 and CDR2: MNHEY, SMNVEV (reference sequence). The CDR3 loop spans 13 amino acids. V lost 6 bases to trimming and J lost 3 bases, with 9 bases between them. The chain's CDR3 is CASSRVSYNEQFF. The CDR3 region has the DNA TGTGCCAGCAGCAGGGTGAGCTACAATGAGCAGTTCTTC.

The chain has TRBV7-8 and TRBJ1-5; D is possibly TRBD1 (6 bases). The germline V gene encodes CDR1 SGHVS and CDR2 FQNEAQ. The CDR3 loop spans 16 amino acids. Deletions cut 6 bases from V and 1 base from J, with 16 bases between. CDR3 in DNA: TGTGCCAGCAGAGGATCGGGAGGGGGGAGCAATCAGCCCCAGCATTTT. Translating gives CASRGSGGGSNQPQHF.

This clone was counted a single time. The chain employs TRBV4-1 and TRBJ1-2; 7 nucleotides line up with TRBD1. The CDR3 runs to 16 residues. V shed 0 bases, J shed 3 bases, and the junction held 7 bases outside the gene matches. Germline CDR1 MGHRA, CDR2 YSYEKL. CDR3 residues: CASSQDFRQGDYGYTF. The DNA for the CDR3 is TGCGCCAGCAGCCAAGATTTCCGACAGGGAGACTATGGCTACACCTTC.

Written as DNA, the CDR3 is TGTGCCAGCTCAGATGGGACAGGGAGTGGAAACACCATATATTTT. It translates to CASSDGTGSGNTIYF. V usage is TRBV18 and J usage is TRBJ1-3; 9 bases line up with TRBD1. Looked up from germline, CDR1 is KGHSH and CDR2 is LQKENI. There are 15 residues in the CDR3. V shed 5 bases, J shed 3 bases, and the junction held 5 bases outside the gene matches.

The chain is built from TRBV4-2 and TRBJ1-1, with a possible D match to TRBD1 (5 bases). CDR1 and CDR2 from the germline V gene are LGHNA and YNFKEQ. There are 14 residues in the CDR3. Trimming removed 4 bases from V and 2 bases from J, with 11 bases in between. CDR3 bases: TGTGCCAGCAGCCCGACAAGGGGAAACACTGAAGCTTTCTTT. Protein sequence: CASSPTRGNTEAFF.

The chain recombines TRBV25-1 with TRBJ1-2; 7 positions agree with TRBD1. This CDR3 is 14 amino acids long. CDR1 and CDR2 (germline): MGHDK, SYGVNS. Trimming took 0 bases from V and 4 from J; bases not matched to a gene: 2. CDR3 sequence (DNA): TGTGCCAGCAGTGAATATGGGACAGCCTATGGCTACACCTTC. This sequence encodes CASSEYGTAYGYTF.

The chain couples TRBV7-9 to TRBJ2-3; the D gene is possibly TRBD1 (5 bases). V lost 5 bases to trimming and J lost 1 base, with 16 bases between them. The CDR3 totals 16 residues. Germline assignment: CDR1 SEHNR and CDR2 FQNEAQ (reference sequence). CDR3 nucleotide sequence: TGTGCCAGCAGCCCGGACGAATTCAGGGGCACAGATACGCAGTATTTT. It codes for CASSPDEFRGTDTQYF.

The CDR3 loop reads CASSYSDSSSYEQYF. The DNA of the CDR3 is TGTGCCAGCAGCTATTCGGACAGCTCTTCCTACGAGCAGTACTTC. The chain has TRBV7-6 and TRBJ2-7; TRBD1 is a possible D gene (6 bases). The CDR3 contains 15 residues. The V end lost 4 bases, the J end lost 1 base, and 14 bases lay between the germline ends. Germline CDR1 is SGHVS and CDR2 is FNYEAQ.

J is TRBJ2-1 and V is TRBV7-9; perhaps TRBD1 as D (6 bases). The CDR3 is made up of 14 amino acids. Trimming left V 4 bases short and J 10 bases short, with 17 bases between. CDR1 and CDR2 from the germline V gene are SEHNR and FQNEAQ (reference sequence). The CDR3 spells CASSSRQEGWEQFF. The DNA of the CDR3 is TGTGCCAGCAGCTCAAGACAGGAAGGTTGGGAGCAGTTCTTC.

The V and J genes are TRBV9 and TRBJ2-1; TRBD1 matches 9 bases. The CDR3 runs 14 residues. The ends lost 2 bases at V and 7 bases at J; junction bases unmatched: 4. Germline-derived CDR1 and CDR2 are SGDLS and YYNGEE. The CDR3, as DNA: TGTGCCAGCAGCGTTGGGACAGGGTGGAATGAGCAGTTCTTC. Protein sequence: CASSVGTGWNEQFF.